One T cell receptor (beta chain) is described in this entry. The antigen it binds to is not known. No much larger clonotype is one base removed from it; base qualities were not supplied. After removal of 7 bases from V and 0 bases from J, the junction retains 2 bases not matched to a gene. The CDR3, cysteine through phenylalanine, is 13 amino acids long. Kept here is only the CDR3 DNA, which spans 39 bases and is read in frame from base 1. CDR1 and CDR2 are read off the germline V gene (reference sequence) as MNHEY and SMNVEV. Sequencing used a 454 GS FLX Titanium. A previously published linear amplification protocol was used to build the TCR libraries, starting from around 550 ng of total RNA. Sequencing was performed on the Roche/454 Genome Sequencer with Titanium chemistry. As for how the authors treated the data: A total of more than 70,000 rearranged TCR alpha transcripts were sequenced from four or five of the healthy donors. Duplicate transcripts were removed, and unique TCR clonotypes were defined by the CDR3 junction according to IMGT nomenclature. Logistic regression in R 2.13.0 modeled CD4 versus CD8 status as a function of V and J genes, with adjustment for donor effects and Bonferroni correction for multiple testing. TCRdb reanalyzed the raw reads on its own, using fastp at Q25 for trimming and MiXCR for clone calling, and kept in-frame beta chains. Entries that share a CDR3 protein sequence are merged under the most common genes and DNA. The V and J calls follow TCRdb's processing rather than the paper's. This sample gives about 200,000 distinct CDR3 sequences in total; 65% to 75% of them show up just once. The biggest ten clones account for roughly 2.4% of the sample.

This sample is part of a study of healthy donors' naive CD4 and CD8 T cells (dated by TCRdb to the mid-2010s). Background for the entire study: Donors were selected to cover three age groups (20-25, 40-50 and 60-70 years, roughly 6 each), with a mean age of roughly 43, and half of the donors were female. The donors were HLA-typed by sequencing at HLA-A, -B, -C, -DRB1, -DQB1 and -DPB1, using the SBTexcellerator protocol, an ABI3130xl analyzer and SBTengine software. For TCR alpha, a new primer set was designed to cover all functional IMGT alpha gene variants, and the remainder of the protocol was kept the same as the beta-chain workflow. To examine how TCR variation is linked to lineage commitment, the study sequenced rearranged TCR alpha and beta chains from naive CD4+ and CD8+ T cells. The peripheral blood mononuclear cells came from 15 to 20 individuals who were healthy and unrelated. The full study reports these points: In both chains, CD4+ lineage was associated with a positively charged CDR3, and CD8+ lineage was associated with a negatively charged CDR3. Most V and J gene segments were reportedly biased between naive CD4+ and CD8+ cells, consistently across donors and independent of HLA genotype. V genes, J genes and CDR3 charge together appeared to explain around 13% of CD4/CD8 propensity variance, in a largely additive manner. Possible repertoire bias arising from homeostatic proliferation of naive T cells was not directly addressed. Because the alpha and beta chains were sequenced in bulk, pairing them was not possible, and so effects of the combined chains went unevaluated.

Cells with a CD4+CD8-CD45RO-CD45RA+ profile were isolated by FACS and defined as naive CD4+ T cells, and those with a CD8+CD4-CD45RA+CD27bright profile were defined as naive CD8+ T cells. Sorting used antibodies against CD4 (RPA-T4), CD8 (SK1), CD27 (O323), CD45RA (HI100) and CD45RO (UCHL1). Sequencing was carried out using naive CD4+ and CD8+ T cells sorted from blood, pooled from several donors. The sample's cell subset or site label, in plain terms: FACS-sorted naive CD4+ (CD45RO-CD45RA+) and naive CD8+ (CD45RA+CD27bright) T cells. Here the chain combines TRBV27 and TRBJ2-7; 8 bases in the junction line up with TRBD2. The origin of this receptor is a pool of human donors in good health; the sample pools cells from several healthy donors. The nucleotide sequence reads as follows: TGTGCCAGCAAGGCGGGAGGCTCCTACGAGCAGTACTTC. It is translated as CASKAGGSYEQYF.